These 14 T cell receptor beta chains share one sample of origin, sequenced in a study of OX40 agonist ivuxolimab in advanced cancers. The data were produced by immunoSEQ multiplex PCR, yet TCRdb's version contains in-frame clones alone and is incomplete. The profile shows under 25,000 clones, over 75% of them singletons. The sample consisted of CD4+ or CD8+ T cells sorted from blood, taken in a trial of the OX40 agonist ivuxolimab. These receptors were obtained from an adult with an advanced solid tumor such as melanoma, head and neck, liver or kidney cancer.

V is TRBV19 and J is TRBJ2-1, with 13 bases lining up with TRBD2. In germline, CDR1 is LNHDA, CDR2 SQIVND (reference sequence). The CDR3 length is 18 residues. V gave up 3 bases and J gave up 0 bases; unmatched junction bases: 5. The CDR3 DNA sequence: TGTGCCAGTAGTATTGGACTAGCGGGAGAGTACTCCTACAATGAGCAGTTCTTC. It encodes CASSIGLAGEYSYNEQFF. The full variable domain, with the rest looked up from reference TRBV19 and TRBJ2-1, is DGGITQSPKYLFRKEGQNVTLSCEQNLNHDAMYWYRQDPGQGLRLIYYSQIVNDFQKGDIAEGYSVSREKKESFPLTVTSAQKNPTAFYLCASSIGLAGEYSYNEQFFGPGTRLTVL.

V is TRBV7-9 and J is TRBJ1-1; 8 bases agree with TRBD1. The CDR3 extends over 15 amino acids. V shed 5 bases and J 0 bases; nucleotides not matched to a gene: 5. Germline-derived CDR1 and CDR2 are SEHNR and FQNEAQ (reference sequence). CDR3 protein: CASSEGTGVNTEAFF. DNA of the CDR3: TGTGCCAGCAGCGAAGGGACAGGAGTGAACACTGAAGCTTTCTTT.

This chain joins TRBV11-2 and TRBJ1-1, with D tentatively TRBD1 (6 bases). Trimming took off 1 base at V and 11 bases at J, with 11 bases between the two ends. The CDR3 loop spans 12 amino acids. The germline V gene encodes CDR1 SGHAT and CDR2 FQNNGV. In DNA, the CDR3 is TGTGCCAGCAGCTTAGCACAGGGATGGGCTTTCTTT. This translates into CASSLAQGWAFF.

The chain joins TRBV5-1 to TRBJ2-3; maybe TRBD2 (6 bases). The CDR3 runs 14 residues. Germline V gene sequence: CDR1 SGHRS, CDR2 YFSETQ. Trimming left V 2 bases short and J 4 bases short, with 11 bases between. The CDR3 nucleotides read TGCGCCAGCAGCTTAGGAGGGATCGCAGATACGCAGTATTTT. It encodes CASSLGGIADTQYF.

The rearrangement joins TRBV9 to TRBJ2-5; 7 positions agree with TRBD1. The V segment lost 4 bases and the J segment 1 base; nucleotides outside the gene matches: 4. This CDR3 contains 14 residues. Germline CDR1 SGDLS, CDR2 YYNGEE. CDR3 in DNA: TGTGCCAGCAGCCCATGGGACAGCCAAGAGACCCAGTACTTC. Its protein is CASSPWDSQETQYF.

The chain has TRBV28 and TRBJ1-2; 9 bases line up with TRBD1. The CDR3 contains 14 residues. V lost 4 bases, J lost 4 bases, and 4 bases stayed unmatched. The germline V gene encodes CDR1 MDHEN and CDR2 SYDVKM. The CDR3 sequence: CASSSGQGGYGYTF. The CDR3 DNA reads as TGTGCCAGCAGTTCGGGACAGGGCGGCTATGGCTACACCTTC.

This chain connects TRBV5-1 to TRBJ2-6; 8 positions agree with TRBD1. The junction had 5 bases not matched to a gene; V was cut back by 2 bases and J by 1 base. Germline CDR1 SGHRS, CDR2 YFSETQ. The CDR3 has 17 residues. The CDR3 region has the DNA TGCGCCAGCAGCTTATTCAGACAGGGGTCTGGGGCCAACGTCCTGACTTTC. Protein product: CASSLFRQGSGANVLTF.

This chain uses TRBV5-1 with TRBJ1-2, with 10 nucleotides matching TRBD1. The CDR3 spans 14 residues. CDR1 SGHRS and CDR2 YFSETQ come from the germline V gene. V gave up 0 bases and J gave up 5 bases; unmatched junction bases: 1. CDR3 DNA: TGCGCCAGCAGCTTGGGACAGGGGGCTTATGGCTACACCTTC. It specifies CASSLGQGAYGYTF.

This rearrangement joins TRBV5-8 to TRBJ1-2; D call uncertain. The CDR3 has 12 amino acids. From germline, CDR1 is SGHTS and CDR2 YDEGEE. V was trimmed by 0 bases and J by 8 bases, leaving 8 bases between them. CDR3 amino acids: CASSLGARGYTF. The DNA of the CDR3 is TGTGCCAGCAGCTTGGGGGCCCGCGGCTACACCTTC.

Here the CDR3 DNA reads TGTGCCAGCAGTTTTGGGGCGATCGAGCAGTACTTC. Its protein is CASSFGAIEQYF. The chain employs TRBV28 and TRBJ2-7, with D maybe TRBD1 (5 bases). This CDR3 contains 12 residues. Germline-derived CDR1 and CDR2 are MDHEN and SYDVKM. V was clipped by 3 bases and J by 6 bases, with 9 bases between them.

The V and J genes are TRBV27 and TRBJ2-7, with TRBD2 identical over 11 bases. The CDR3 contains 15 residues. In germline, CDR1 is MNHEY, CDR2 SMNVEV (reference sequence). Trimming removed 2 bases from V and 6 bases from J; junction bases left unmatched: 6. CDR3 DNA sequence: TGTGCCAGCAGTTTACTAGCGGGAGGACTTGGCGAGCAGTACTTC. Protein sequence: CASSLLAGGLGEQYF.

The chain combines TRBV14 with TRBJ2-7; D gene unclear. The CDR3 loop spans 13 amino acids. Germline CDR1 reads SGHDN; CDR2 reads FVKESK. Trimming left V 5 bases short and J 1 base short, with 9 bases between. The CDR3 sequence is CASSYGYSYEQYF. Here the CDR3 DNA reads TGTGCCAGCAGCTACGGGTATTCCTACGAGCAGTACTTC.

The chain recombines TRBV15 with TRBJ1-2; 7 nucleotides align to TRBD1. CDR3 size: 18 residues. CDR1 and CDR2 (germline): LNHNV, YYDKDF (reference sequence). The ends lost 0 bases at V and 4 bases at J; junction bases unmatched: 14. The CDR3 DNA is TGTGCCACCAGCAGAGATAAGTTGCAGGGGGTATCCCCCTATGGCTACACCTTC. This encodes CATSRDKLQGVSPYGYTF.

The J gene is TRBJ1-5, the V gene TRBV4-2; D may be TRBD1 (6 bases). The CDR3 sequence is 18 residues long. V dropped 0 bases and J dropped 0 bases, with 15 bases sitting between them. Germline V gene sequence: CDR1 LGHNA, CDR2 YNFKEQ. CDR3 DNA sequence: TGTGCCAGCAGCCAAGACCTGGCGGACAGTCATAGCAATCAGCCCCAGCATTTT. Translating gives CASSQDLADSHSNQPQHF.